This T cell receptor (beta chain) was found in a study of cytomegalovirus exposure and HLA in healthy donors. A multiplex PCR was run with 60 Vbeta primers and 13 Jbeta primers. Generated by immunoSEQ multiplex PCR, the TCRdb table keeps only in-frame clones and is missing some. Of approximately 69,000 clones in the sample, roughly 74% were seen once. V lost 1 base to trimming and J lost 6 bases, with 12 bases between them. Germline loops: CDR1 SQVTM, CDR2 ANQGSEA. The CDR3 has 13 amino acids. This TCR was sampled from a woman in her 30s in good health and CMV-seropositive. This chain connects TRBV29-1 to TRBJ1-1, with D perhaps matching TRBD1 (5 bases). The material sequenced was PBMCs. The CDR3 coding sequence is TGCAGCGTTGAAGCCCGGGGGGGGGCTGAAGCTTTCTTT. Its translation is CSVEARGGAEAFF.